This T cell receptor (beta chain) comes out of a study of cytomegalovirus exposure and HLA in healthy donors. At the level of the study: In a later analysis, the approximately 120 validation repertoires were reported to have used the same platform as the approximately 670 first-cohort repertoires. Overall study results and limits: Cytomegalovirus association was assigned to under 200 TCR beta chains. Many donors carried some public TCRs, although rarity characterized most TCR sequences.

There are 14 residues in the CDR3. Germline V gives CDR1 MNHEY, CDR2 SMNVEV (reference sequence). Profiled with immunoSEQ multiplex PCR; TCRdb holds only in-frame clones, not every one. Of over 200,000 clones in the sample, less than 95% were seen once. A note on this clone: Its target is not known. One junction end does not reproduce the germline sequence, and a read error may be involved.

This sequence joins TRBV27 and TRBJ2-7, with TRBD2 identical over 10 bases. This sequence originates from a woman aged 30 to 39 in good health and CMV-seronegative. Specimen: PBMCs. CDR3 sequence (DNA): TGTGCCAGCAGCCAGCGGGAGGGCCCCTACAAGCAGTACTTC. Its translation is CASSQREGPYKQYF.